In its sample, the clone carrying this TCR beta chain was seen a few times. Each CDR3 protein is one row after TCRdb ran MiXCR on the 5' RACE reads. The table shows about 1.7 million distinct CDR3 sequences, with roughly a third occurring only once. This CDR3 comprises 17 residues. Germline CDR1 is DFQATT and CDR2 is SNEGSKA (reference sequence). V lost 6 bases, J lost 1 base, and 11 bases stayed unmatched. The sample originates from a study of identical twins. Specimen: cord blood. The TCR comes from a newborn girl in good health. This rearrangement joins TRBV20-1 to TRBJ2-1; TRBD2 matches at 11 bases. CDR3: CSAHIAGGPGSYNEQFF. The DNA of the CDR3 is TGCAGTGCCCATATAGCGGGGGGGCCAGGGTCCTACAATGAGCAGTTCTTC.